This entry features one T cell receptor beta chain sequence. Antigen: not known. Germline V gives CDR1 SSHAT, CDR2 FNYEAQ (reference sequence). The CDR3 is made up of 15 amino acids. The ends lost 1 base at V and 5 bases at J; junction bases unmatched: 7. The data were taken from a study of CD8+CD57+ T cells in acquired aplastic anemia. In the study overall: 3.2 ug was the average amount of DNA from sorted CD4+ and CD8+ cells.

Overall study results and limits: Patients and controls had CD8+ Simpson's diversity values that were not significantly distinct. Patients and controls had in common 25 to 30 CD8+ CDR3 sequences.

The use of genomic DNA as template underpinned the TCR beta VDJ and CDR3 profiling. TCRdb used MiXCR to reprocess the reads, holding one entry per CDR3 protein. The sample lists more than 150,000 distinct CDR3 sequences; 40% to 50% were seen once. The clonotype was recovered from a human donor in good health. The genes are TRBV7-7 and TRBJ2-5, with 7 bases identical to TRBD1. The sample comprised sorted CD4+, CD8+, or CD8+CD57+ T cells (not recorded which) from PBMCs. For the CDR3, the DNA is TGTGCCAGCAGCTTAGGATCGGGACAGAGGGAGACCCAGTACTTC. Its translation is CASSLGSGQRETQYF.